Each of the 13 T cell receptor beta chains below was sequenced from the same sample in a study of shared clonotypes between healthy human individuals. TCRdb's table, derived via immunoSEQ multiplex PCR, lists solely in-frame clones and lacks some. The sample yields about 2.1 million clones, about 92% seen once. Naivety among CD8 cells was defined by CD45RO negativity and positive CCR7 selection, thereby excluding terminally differentiated effector memory CD45RA+ cells. The sample taken for sequencing was naive CD8+ T cells from PBMCs. Every receptor here comes from a man younger than 30 in good health. Some clones in this sample may be carry-over from other donors' samples.

The chain is built from TRBV20-1 and TRBJ2-7; D remains ambiguous. Deletions cut 5 bases from V and 6 bases from J, with 11 bases between. Germline lookup yields CDR1 DFQATT and CDR2 SNEGSKA (reference sequence). The CDR3 consists of 11 residues. The CDR3 bases are TGCAGTGCTTCCTCGGGTGGCGAGCAGTACTTC. Residues: CSASSGGEQYF.

The rearrangement joins TRBV19 to TRBJ2-3; D uncertain. This CDR3 is built from 13 residues. Trimming removed 4 bases from V and 5 bases from J, with 10 bases in between. CDR1 and CDR2 from the germline V gene are LNHDA and SQIVND (reference sequence). The chain's CDR3 is CASSTRTLDTQYF. In DNA form, the CDR3 reads TGTGCCAGTAGTACCCGGACCTTAGATACGCAGTATTTT.

The gene calls are TRBV5-4 and TRBJ2-1, with D perhaps matching TRBD1 or TRBD2 (5 bases each). Trimming pared 6 bases from V and 2 bases from J, leaving 18 bases between. Germline V gives CDR1 SGHNT, CDR2 YYREEE (reference sequence). The CDR3 runs to 16 residues. CDR3 in amino acids: CASNLGDPAPYNEQFF. DNA for the CDR3: TGTGCCAGCAATCTGGGGGATCCCGCGCCCTACAATGAGCAGTTCTTC.

This chain links TRBV28 with TRBJ1-1; possibly TRBD1 for D (6 bases). There are 15 residues in the CDR3. CDR1 and CDR2 from the germline V gene are MDHEN and SYDVKM. The V gene lost 2 bases and the J gene lost 3 bases, with 13 bases spanning the gap. This CDR3 reads CASSLLPGVDTEAFF. The CDR3 nucleotides read TGTGCCAGCAGTTTACTGCCAGGGGTAGACACTGAAGCTTTCTTT.

The CDR3 reads CASSGGLAGLPQETQYF. CDR3 DNA: TGCGCCAGCAGCGGGGGACTAGCGGGACTCCCCCAAGAGACCCAGTACTTC. The chain links TRBV5-1 to TRBJ2-5, with 13 bases fitting TRBD2. This CDR3 is built from 17 residues. Germline V lookup: CDR1 SGHRS, CDR2 YFSETQ. V lost 4 bases to trimming and J lost 1 base; unmatched junction nucleotides: 7.

This chain joins TRBV28 and TRBJ2-3; TRBD2 might be the D (6 bases). The V end was cut by 6 bases, the J end by 2 bases, with 15 bases between. The germline gives CDR1 MDHEN, CDR2 SYDVKM. The CDR3 totals 15 residues. The CDR3 loop reads CASSPTGLVTDTQYF. CDR3 nucleotides: TGTGCCAGCAGCCCTACGGGACTCGTCACAGATACGCAGTATTTT.

The chain carries TRBV5-4 and TRBJ1-2; possibly TRBD1 for D (6 bases). This CDR3 comprises 17 residues. Germline V gene sequence: CDR1 SGHNT, CDR2 YYREEE (reference sequence). Trimming left V 0 bases short and J 1 base short, with 16 bases between. The CDR3 nucleotides read TGTGCCAGCAGCTTGGCACTTCACAGGGTTAGTAACTATGGCTACACCTTC. Its protein is CASSLALHRVSNYGYTF.

The V gene is TRBV5-1, the J gene TRBJ1-2; D not resolved. Trimming removed 4 bases from V and 0 bases from J, with 7 bases in between. Germline CDR1 and CDR2: SGHRS and YFSETQ. The CDR3 spans 13 residues. The CDR3 DNA sequence: TGCGCCAGCAGCCAAGTAGCTAACTATGGCTACACCTTC. Translating it yields CASSQVANYGYTF.

V usage is TRBV6-1 and J usage is TRBJ2-7, with 7 bases fitting TRBD1. Germline CDR1 MNHNS, CDR2 SASEGT. The V and J ends lost 1 base and 4 bases, in that order; junction bases with no gene match: 10. The CDR3 sequence is 16 residues long. The CDR3 is CASSEETGFSGYEQYF. The CDR3 DNA reads TGTGCCAGCAGTGAAGAGACAGGGTTCTCTGGGTACGAGCAGTACTTC.

V gene TRBV10-2 combines with J gene TRBJ1-2; tentatively, D is TRBD1 (5 bases). The CDR3 covers 15 residues. CDR1 is WSHSY, CDR2 SAAADI, per germline. The V end lost 4 bases, the J end lost 1 base, and 13 bases lay between the germline ends. In DNA form, the CDR3 reads TGCGCCAGCAGTGGGGGCCGGGGGAGTAACTATGGCTACACCTTC. Encoded protein: CASSGGRGSNYGYTF.

J is TRBJ2-3 and V is TRBV27, with D possibly being TRBD2 (5 bases). V gave up 4 bases and J gave up 2 bases, with 19 bases separating them. CDR1 is MNHEY and CDR2 is SMNVEV in the germline V gene (reference sequence). The CDR3 is 17 amino acids. The CDR3 protein is CASSSISGRGPTDTQYF. In DNA form, the CDR3 reads TGTGCCAGCAGTTCCATAAGTGGGAGAGGCCCCACAGATACGCAGTATTTT.

As to this clone: This specimen includes other DNA sequences encoding the same CDR3. This chain links TRBV28 with TRBJ2-1; no definite D call. The CDR3 totals 11 residues. Germline CDR1 is MDHEN and CDR2 is SYDVKM. V gave up 3 bases and J gave up 7 bases, with 4 bases separating them. CDR3 loop: CASSFPNEQFF. In DNA form, the CDR3 reads TGTGCCAGCAGTTTTCCAAATGAGCAGTTCTTC.

The J gene is TRBJ2-7, the V gene TRBV7-6, with 7 bases that match TRBD2. This CDR3 spans 15 amino acids. The V gene's germline CDR1 is SGHVS and CDR2 FNYEAQ. J was trimmed by 4 bases and V by 5 bases; bases with no gene match: 11. The DNA for the CDR3 is TGTGCCAGCAGCCTCACTAGCGTCCAAGGGTACGAGCAGTACTTC. Its translation: CASSLTSVQGYEQYF.